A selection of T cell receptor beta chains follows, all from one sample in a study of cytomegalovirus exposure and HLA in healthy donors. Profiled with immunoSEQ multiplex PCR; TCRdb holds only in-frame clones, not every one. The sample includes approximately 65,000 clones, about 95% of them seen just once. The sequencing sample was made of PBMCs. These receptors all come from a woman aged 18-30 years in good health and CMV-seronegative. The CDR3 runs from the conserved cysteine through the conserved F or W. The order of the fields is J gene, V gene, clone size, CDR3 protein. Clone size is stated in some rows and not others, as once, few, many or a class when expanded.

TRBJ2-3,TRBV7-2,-,CASSPGSGRAGGDTQYF
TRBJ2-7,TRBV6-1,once,CASSDIGIWGSSYEQYF
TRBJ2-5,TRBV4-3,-,CASSQDSRGGAWETQYF
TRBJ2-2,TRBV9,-,CASSATGDTGELFF
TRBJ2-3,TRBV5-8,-,CASSLELAGGGTDTQYF
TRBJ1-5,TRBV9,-,CASSPGGKVGQPQHF
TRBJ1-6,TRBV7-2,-,CASSRVGSSYNSPLHF
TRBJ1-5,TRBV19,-,CASSSQGNQPQHF
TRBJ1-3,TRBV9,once,CASSAAGAAGNTIYF
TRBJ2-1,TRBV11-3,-,CASSRTSNEQFF
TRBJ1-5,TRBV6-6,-,CASSYLGDQPQHF
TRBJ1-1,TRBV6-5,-,CASSYPTQGMNTEAFF
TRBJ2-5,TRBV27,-,CASSPFRGSTQETQYF
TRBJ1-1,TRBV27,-,CASSSYTEAFF
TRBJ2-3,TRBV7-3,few,CASSLGLSTDTQYF
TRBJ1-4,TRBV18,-,CASSPRRGTNEKLFF
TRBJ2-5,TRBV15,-,CATSRGAGGQETQYF
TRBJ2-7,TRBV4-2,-,CASSIGTSGAYEQYF
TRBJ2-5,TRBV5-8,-,CASSWDWRGAQYF
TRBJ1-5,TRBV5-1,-,CASSLDTGGGQPQHF
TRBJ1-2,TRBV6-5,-,CASSYAAGEGYGYTF
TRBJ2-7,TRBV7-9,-,CASRRGYEQYF
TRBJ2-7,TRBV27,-,CASRYSSNGNYEQYF
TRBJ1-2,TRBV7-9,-,CASSPIVSRDRGYTF
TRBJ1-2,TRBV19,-,CASSIPTGGKTYGYTF
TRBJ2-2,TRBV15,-,CATSTPGTHTGELFF
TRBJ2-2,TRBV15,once,CATSRDLGTANTGELFF
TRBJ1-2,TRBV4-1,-,CASSQDQGLLYGYTF
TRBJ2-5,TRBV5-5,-,CASSLVGGETQYF
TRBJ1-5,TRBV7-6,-,CASSLGLRDSNQPQHF
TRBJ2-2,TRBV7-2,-,CASSFRLRGRRSTGELFF
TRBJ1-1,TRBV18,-,CASSKRQGANTEAFF
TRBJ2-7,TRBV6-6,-,CASSYSREADEQYF
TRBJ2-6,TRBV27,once,CASSLFGRGITGANVLTF
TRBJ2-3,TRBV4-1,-,CASSHRLNPTDTQYF
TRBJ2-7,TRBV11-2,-,CASSLLRGAYEQYF
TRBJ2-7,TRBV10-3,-,CATYSRTVYEQYF
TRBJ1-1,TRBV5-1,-,CASSKLTGADEAFF
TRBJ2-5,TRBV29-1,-,CSVESAMAGGKVTQYF
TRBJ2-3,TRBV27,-,CASSRIAGSTDTQYF
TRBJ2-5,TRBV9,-,CASSSSPGKVEETQYF
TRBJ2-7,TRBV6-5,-,CASSGGRAREQYF
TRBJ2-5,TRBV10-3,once,CAISDALGAGETQYF
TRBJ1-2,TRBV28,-,CASSSFGQANNYGYTF
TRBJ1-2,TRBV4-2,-,CASSQDRAGENYGYTF
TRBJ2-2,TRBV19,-,CASSDDYTGELFF
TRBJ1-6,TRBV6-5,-,CASSSPRTDNSPLHF
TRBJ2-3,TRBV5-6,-,CASSIRQGRTDTQYF
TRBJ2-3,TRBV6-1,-,CASSEAASGGAGTQYF
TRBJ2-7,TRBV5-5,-,CASSLRTSRDEQYF
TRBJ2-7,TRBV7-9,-,CASSRDSGAGEQYF
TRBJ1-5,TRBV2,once,CASRTGPNQPQHF
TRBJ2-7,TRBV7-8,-,CASSFPRGGEDGVGNYEQYF
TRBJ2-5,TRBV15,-,CATSPGQGTPDQETQYF